These 8 T cell receptor beta chains share one sample of origin, sequenced in a study of cytomegalovirus exposure and HLA in healthy donors (dated by TCRdb to 2016 to 2017). To prepare the library, the immunoSEQ multiplex PCR assay was applied. The immuneACCESS repertoire file appears here via TCRdb, limited to in-frame rearrangements. These files lack a portion of the clones; in checked studies, under half of the deficit traces to unresolved V genes, and the cause of the others is not known. The sample table contains 250,000 to 400,000 clones; only one count was recorded for approximately 90% of them. The ten largest clones capture more than 0.9% of the sample. The sequencing input was PBMCs. The receptors originated from a young woman in good health and CMV-seropositive.

In this sample, this clone turned up once. The chain is built from TRBV19 and TRBJ2-5, with a tentative D call TRBD1 (5 bases). Germline V lookup: CDR1 LNHDA, CDR2 SQIVND (reference sequence). The CDR3 spans 13 residues. Trimming shortened V by 9 bases and J by 0 bases, and 11 bases separated the two germline ends. The CDR3 bases are TGTGCCAGCGGACACCCATACCAAGAGACCCAGTACTTC. It encodes CASGHPYQETQYF.

The rearrangement joins TRBV6-5 to TRBJ1-5; D not resolved. There are 15 residues in the CDR3. V shed 4 bases and J shed 1 base, with 11 bases lying between them. CDR1 MNHEY and CDR2 SVGAGI come from the germline V gene. The CDR3 reads CASSLSKQSNQPQHF. The DNA for the CDR3 is TGTGCCAGCAGTTTATCTAAGCAGAGCAATCAGCCCCAGCATTTT.

This clone has only one observation. CDR3 loop: CASSIGARRGTDTQYF. DNA for the CDR3: TGTGCCAGTAGTATAGGGGCGAGACGTGGGACAGATACGCAGTATTTT. The J gene is TRBJ2-3, the V gene TRBV19; D is uncertain. Germline V lookup: CDR1 LNHDA, CDR2 SQIVND (reference sequence). The germline V and J ends were trimmed by 1 base and 3 bases, with 14 bases remaining between them. The length of the CDR3 is 16 residues.

The chain carries TRBV5-1 and TRBJ1-1; TRBD1 might be the D (6 bases). CDR1 SGHRS and CDR2 YFSETQ come from the germline V gene. V lost 0 bases, J lost 5 bases, and 20 bases lay in between. The CDR3 spans 17 residues. The DNA of the CDR3 is TGCGCCAGCAGCTTGGCCCTACAGGGTTCAATGGGGACTGAAGCTTTCTTT. Translated: CASSLALQGSMGTEAFF.

V and J are TRBV28 and TRBJ2-3; tentative D call: TRBD1 (5 bases). The germline V and J ends were trimmed by 4 bases and 3 bases, with 11 bases remaining between them. The CDR3 is 14 residues long. From germline, CDR1 is MDHEN and CDR2 SYDVKM. The CDR3 nucleotides are TGTGCCAGCAGTTGGTTCCCAGGGACAGATACGCAGTATTTT. This translates into CASSWFPGTDTQYF.

The gene calls are TRBV30 and TRBJ2-1, with 11 bases that match TRBD2. Germline V CDR1 and CDR2: GTSNPN, SVGIG (reference sequence). The CDR3 is made up of 17 amino acids. Unmatched junction bases numbered 4, after V lost 0 bases and J lost 0 bases. This CDR3 is CAWSVLAGVSSYNEQFF. The CDR3 DNA follows: TGTGCCTGGAGTGTACTAGCGGGGGTGAGCTCCTACAATGAGCAGTTCTTC.

The chain carries TRBV14 and TRBJ2-1, with D possibly being TRBD2 (7 bases). The CDR3 consists of 15 residues. The V and J ends lost 4 bases and 6 bases respectively, with 16 bases between them. The germline CDR1 and CDR2 sequences are SGHDN and FVKESK. CDR3 amino acids: CASSPLGGGFNEQFF. The CDR3 DNA follows: TGTGCCAGCAGCCCCTTAGGGGGAGGGTTCAATGAGCAGTTCTTC.

This chain uses TRBV7-2 with TRBJ2-1, with D maybe TRBD2 (5 bases). V gave up 1 base and J gave up 8 bases, with 12 bases separating them. From germline, CDR1 is SGHTA and CDR2 FQGNSA. This CDR3 has 14 residues. CDR3 protein: CASSLGGQVDEQFF. The CDR3 nucleotides read TGTGCCAGCAGCTTAGGCGGGCAGGTGGATGAGCAGTTCTTC. The full variable domain, its missing parts supplied by reference TRBV7-2 and TRBJ2-1, is GAGVSQSPSNKVTEKGKDVELRCDPISGHTALYWYRQSLGQGLEFLIYFQGNSAPDKSGLPSDRFSAERTGGSVSTLTIQRTQQEDSAVYLCASSLGGQVDEQFFGPGTRLTVL.